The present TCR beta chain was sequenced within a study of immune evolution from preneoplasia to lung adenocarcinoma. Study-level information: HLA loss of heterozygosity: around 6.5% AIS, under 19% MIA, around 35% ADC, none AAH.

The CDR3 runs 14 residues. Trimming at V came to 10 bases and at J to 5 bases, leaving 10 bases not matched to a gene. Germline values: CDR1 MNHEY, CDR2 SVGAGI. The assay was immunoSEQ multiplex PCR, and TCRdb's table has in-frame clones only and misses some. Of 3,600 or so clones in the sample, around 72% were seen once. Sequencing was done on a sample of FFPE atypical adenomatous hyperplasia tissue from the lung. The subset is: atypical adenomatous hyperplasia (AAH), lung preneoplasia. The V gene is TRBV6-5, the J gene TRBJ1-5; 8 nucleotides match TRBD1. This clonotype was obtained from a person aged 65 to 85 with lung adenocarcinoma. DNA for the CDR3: TGTGCCACCGGGAGTGGACAGGGCGATCAGCCCCAGCATTTT. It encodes CATGSGQGDQPQHF.